The 25 T cell receptor beta chains reported below all come from one sample, sequenced in a study of T cell responses to AZD1222 COVID-19 vaccine. Clones were read by immunoSEQ multiplex PCR, and TCRdb kept only the in-frame ones, dropping some. The table has about 150,000 clones, 75% to 90% seen once. Sequenced material: peripheral blood, taken 28 days after the second AZD1222 dose. The source is an adult who received the AZD1222 COVID-19 vaccine.

The V call is TRBV19, the J call TRBJ1-2; no definite D call. Germline CDR1 is LNHDA and CDR2 is SQIVND (reference sequence). V shed 0 bases and J shed 0 bases, with 11 bases lying between them. This CDR3 comprises 16 residues. CDR3 region: CASSIDFELANYGYTF. CDR3 nucleotides: TGTGCCAGTAGTATAGATTTCGAGCTAGCTAACTATGGCTACACCTTC.

The rearrangement joins TRBV9 to TRBJ1-2, with TRBD1 identical over 8 bases. Germline V gene data show CDR1 as SGDLS and CDR2 as YYNGEE. The CDR3 has 18 amino acids. V dropped 0 bases and J dropped 3; count of bases not matched to a gene: 13. This CDR3 reads CASSVEITTWTGYYGYTF. CDR3 DNA sequence: TGTGCCAGCAGCGTAGAGATAACGACATGGACAGGGTACTATGGCTACACCTTC.

This rearrangement joins TRBV20-1 to TRBJ2-7, with D perhaps matching TRBD1 or TRBD2 (5 bases each). The germline CDR1 and CDR2 sequences are DFQATT and SNEGSKA (reference sequence). CDR3 length equals 11 residues. The CDR3 is CGARESYEQYF. The CDR3 DNA is TGCGGGGCCAGGGAGTCTTACGAGCAGTACTTC.

With respect to this clone: One junction end disagrees with the germline gene, perhaps due to a read error. The J gene is TRBJ2-7, the V gene TRBV29-1; D possibly corresponds to TRBD1 (7 bases). Germline V gene sequence: CDR1 SQVTM, CDR2 ANQGSEA. There are 14 residues in the CDR3. The CDR3 loop is CSVKGAGGNYVQYF. CDR3 DNA: TGCAGCGTCAAGGGGGCAGGGGGGAACTACGTGCAGTACTTC.

The chain combines TRBV18 with TRBJ1-2; TRBD1 is a possible D gene (6 bases). Germline values: CDR1 KGHSH, CDR2 LQKENI. The germline V and J ends were trimmed by 6 bases and 1 base, with 12 bases remaining between them. The CDR3 length is 14 residues. The CDR3 bases are TGTGCCAGCTCTGGACAGAGACATAACTATGGCTACACCTTC. Translation gives CASSGQRHNYGYTF.

This clone was seen just once. The chain joins TRBV6-2 or TRBV6-3 to TRBJ2-7; D is unresolved. CDR3 length: 12 amino acids. Germline V lookup: CDR1 MNHEY, CDR2 SVGEGT. Trimming removed 0 bases at V and 3 bases at J, with 3 bases between. The CDR3 nucleotides read TGTGCCAGCAGTTACTCGCTCTACGAGCAGTACTTC. This sequence encodes CASSYSLYEQYF.

The rearrangement uses TRBV7-2 and TRBJ2-6, with a possible D match to TRBD1 (5 bases). Trimming left V 1 base short and J 4 bases short, with 11 bases between. There are 16 residues in the CDR3. The germline gives CDR1 SGHTA, CDR2 FQGNSA. The CDR3 DNA is TGTGCCAGCAGCTTAGTAGGTGGGGCCGGGGCCAACGTCCTGACTTTC. This sequence encodes CASSLVGGAGANVLTF.

The J gene is TRBJ2-6, the V gene TRBV5-1; D not certain. CDR3 size: 15 residues. The V end lost 4 bases, the J end lost 0 bases, and 8 bases lay between the germline ends. Germline CDR1 SGHRS, CDR2 YFSETQ. The CDR3 protein is CASSPAGSGANVLTF. The CDR3, as DNA: TGCGCCAGCAGCCCGGCAGGCTCTGGGGCCAACGTCCTGACTTTC.

The chain carries TRBV20-1 and TRBJ2-3; D is unclear. Trimming removed 3 bases at V and 4 bases at J, with 8 bases between. This CDR3 is 12 amino acids long. Germline V gives CDR1 DFQATT, CDR2 SNEGSKA (reference sequence). The DNA for the CDR3 is TGCAGTGCTAGTGGCAGTGCAGATACGCAGTATTTT. This gives the protein CSASGSADTQYF.

This clone was counted a single time. The V gene is TRBV28, the J gene TRBJ1-1, with 8 nucleotides matching TRBD1. Losses at the gene ends were 5 bases for V and 2 bases for J; bases not matched to a gene: 7. Looked up from germline, CDR1 is MDHEN and CDR2 is SYDVKM. The CDR3 runs to 15 residues. The CDR3 region has the DNA TGTGCCAGCAGTCCCTCCGGGACAGGAAACACTGAAGCTTTCTTT. Protein product: CASSPSGTGNTEAFF.

The V and J genes are TRBV5-1 and TRBJ2-1; 7 positions match TRBD2. Trimming at V came to 0 bases and at J to 3 bases, leaving 6 bases not matched to a gene. Germline V CDR1 and CDR2: SGHRS, YFSETQ. The CDR3 spans 16 residues. CDR3 sequence (DNA): TGCGCCAGCAGCTTGGAGGGTAGCGGGCTCTACAATGAGCAGTTCTTC. Protein product: CASSLEGSGLYNEQFF.

The CDR3 coding sequence is TGTGCCAGCAGACCGGACAGGGGCGCTGAAGCTTTCTTT. The encoded protein is CASRPDRGAEAFF. This chain joins TRBV2 and TRBJ1-1; 9 positions agree with TRBD1. The V gene end was trimmed by 6 bases and the J gene end by 6 bases; junction bases not matched to a gene: 5. The CDR3 sequence is 13 residues long. CDR1 is SNHLY and CDR2 is FYNNEI in the germline V gene.

The chain couples TRBV5-1 to TRBJ2-1; no definite D call. CDR1 SGHRS and CDR2 YFSETQ come from the germline V gene. There are 15 residues in the CDR3. Between the trimmed V and J ends, which lost 4 bases and 0 bases, there was a span of 11 bases. The CDR3 sequence: CASSPSTSSYNEQFF. CDR3 nucleotides: TGCGCCAGCAGCCCCTCCACGAGCTCCTACAATGAGCAGTTCTTC.

V usage is TRBV5-1 and J usage is TRBJ1-6, with a possible D match to TRBD1 (5 bases). V was shortened by 0 bases and J by 0 bases, with 10 bases between the two germline ends. CDR3 length: 17 amino acids. Germline CDR1 SGHRS, CDR2 YFSETQ. The CDR3 loop is CASSLAGPSSYNSPLHF. The CDR3 coding sequence is TGCGCCAGCAGCTTGGCGGGACCGAGCTCCTATAATTCACCCCTCCACTTT.

The V call is TRBV9, the J call TRBJ2-3; possibly TRBD2 for D (6 bases). The CDR3 length is 16 residues. Germline values: CDR1 SGDLS, CDR2 YYNGEE. Trimming stripped 4 bases from V and 3 bases from J, with 18 bases between. The chain's CDR3 is CASSPDGAGRTDTQYF. The CDR3 region has the DNA TGTGCCAGCAGCCCAGACGGGGCGGGAAGGACAGATACGCAGTATTTT.

The gene calls are TRBV15 and TRBJ2-7; D is ambiguous. This CDR3 has 16 amino acids. Trimming took off 4 bases at V and 3 bases at J, with 19 bases between the two ends. Per germline, CDR1 LNHNV and CDR2 YYDKDF (reference sequence). CDR3: CATSTEKARGNYEQYF. Written as DNA, the CDR3 is TGTGCCACCAGCACAGAGAAGGCTCGAGGAAACTACGAGCAGTACTTC.

The chain combines TRBV3-1 (or the pseudogene TRBV3-2) with TRBJ1-5, with D unresolved. V lost 4 bases and J lost 1, with 5 bases in between. CDR3 length equals 13 residues. CDR1 and CDR2 (germline): LGHDT, YNNKEL (reference sequence). The DNA of the CDR3 is TGTGCCAGCAGCCGCCAAAGCAATCAGCCCCAGCATTTT. This translates into CASSRQSNQPQHF.

CDR3: CASSQAGEQYF. CDR3 in DNA: TGTGCCAGCAGCCAGGCCGGGGAGCAGTACTTC. The chain recombines TRBV3-1 (or the pseudogene TRBV3-2) with TRBJ2-7; D uncertain. This CDR3 region has 11 residues. V gave up 3 bases and J gave up 7 bases, with 7 bases separating them. Per germline, CDR1 LGHDT and CDR2 YNNKEL (reference sequence).

The chain employs TRBV4-3 and TRBJ2-1, with 11 bases lining up with TRBD2. In germline, CDR1 is LGHNA, CDR2 YSLEER. The CDR3 totals 16 residues. Trimming cost V 0 bases and J 3 bases; bases outside gene matches: 1. The CDR3 region has the DNA TGCGCCAGCAGCCAAGATCTAGCGGGAGGCTACAATGAGCAGTTCTTC. It yields the protein CASSQDLAGGYNEQFF.

The chain is built from TRBV6-2 or TRBV6-3 and TRBJ2-2; 9 bases are a match to TRBD1. Per germline, CDR1 MNHEY and CDR2 SVGEGT. The V gene end was trimmed by 6 bases and the J gene end by 7 bases; junction bases not matched to a gene: 6. This CDR3 spans 14 amino acids. Here the CDR3 DNA reads TGTGCCAGCAGCAACAGGGGGCCAAACGGGGAGCTGTTTTTT. Residues: CASSNRGPNGELFF.

The CDR3 protein is CASTTLSGSSYGYTF. For the CDR3, the DNA is TGTGCCAGCACCACCTTAAGCGGGAGCTCCTATGGCTACACCTTC. The genes are TRBV6-5 and TRBJ1-2, with D hard to call. This CDR3 comprises 15 residues. Between the trimmed V and J ends, which lost 7 bases and 4 bases, there was a span of 19 bases. From germline, CDR1 is MNHEY and CDR2 SVGAGI.

CDR3 in amino acids: CASSLSGGPGQETQYF. The CDR3 DNA reads as TGCGCCAGCAGCTTGTCGGGAGGGCCGGGGCAAGAGACCCAGTACTTC. The V and J genes are TRBV5-1 and TRBJ2-5; 8 bases are shared with TRBD2. In germline, CDR1 is SGHRS, CDR2 YFSETQ. V lost 1 base to trimming and J lost 2 bases; unmatched junction nucleotides: 7. The CDR3 has 16 residues. Combining the CDR3 with reference TRBV5-1 and TRBJ2-5 gives the whole variable domain KAGVTQTPRYLIKTRGQQVTLSCSPISGHRSVSWYQQTPGQGLQFLFEYFSETQRNKGNFPGRFSGRQFSNSRSEMNVSTLELGDSALYLCASSLSGGPGQETQYFGPGTRLLVL.

The chain has TRBV7-9 and TRBJ1-2; D may be TRBD1 (6 bases). From germline, CDR1 is SEHNR and CDR2 FQNEAQ (reference sequence). The germline V and J ends were trimmed by 4 bases and 0 bases, with 12 bases remaining between them. This CDR3 is 15 amino acids long. The CDR3 is CASSSGGAANYGYTF. The DNA for the CDR3 is TGTGCCAGCAGCTCCGGGGGGGCAGCTAACTATGGCTACACCTTC.

This clone was counted only a few times. V is TRBV27 and J is TRBJ2-3; 10 bases match TRBD1. V lost 6 bases to trimming and J lost 3 bases; unmatched junction nucleotides: 3. The CDR3 has 14 residues. CDR1 and CDR2 (germline): MNHEY, SMNVEV (reference sequence). The DNA of the CDR3 is TGTGCCAGCAGCCGACAGGGGGCAACAGATACGCAGTATTTT. It specifies CASSRQGATDTQYF.

This chain uses TRBV2 with TRBJ2-5, with 8 bases fitting TRBD2. This CDR3 contains 15 residues. V trimming: 6 bases; J trimming: 4 bases; junction bases outside the gene matches: 10. In germline, CDR1 is SNHLY, CDR2 FYNNEI. The CDR3 DNA reads as TGTGCCAGCAGCGCCTCGGGAGGGCGGGCAGAGACCCAGTACTTC. It encodes CASSASGGRAETQYF. The variable domain in full, completed from reference TRBV2 and TRBJ2-5, reads EPEVTQTPSHQVTQMGQEVILRCVPISNHLYFYWYRQILGQKVEFLVSFYNNEISEKSEIFDDQFSVERPDGSNFTLKIRSTKLEDSAMYFCASSASGGRAETQYFGPGTRLLVL.